This TCR beta chain derives from a study of blood T cell repertoires in COVID-19. On the study more broadly: The study drew acute and convalescent COVID-19 samples from the United States, Italy and Spain. T cells, B-cell-depleted T cells, or PBMCs supplied cDNA or gDNA.

Original methodology: Amplified reference gene primers provided the basis for estimating nucleated cell counts. Some clones are missing from TCRdb's copy, which holds only in-frame ones; the method was immunoSEQ multiplex PCR. D and trimming come from the DNA, and the V and J calls and clone size come from that table. The sample has about 200,000 clones, around 80% seen once. CDR1 is PRHDT, CDR2 FYEKMQ, per germline (reference sequence). V shed 0 bases and J shed 4 bases, with 2 bases lying between them. The CDR3 has 12 residues. Sequencing was performed on peripheral blood. The source of this sequence is a woman aged 70 to 79 with acute or convalescent COVID-19. V is TRBV13 and J is TRBJ2-3, with D uncertain. The CDR3 sequence is CASSLGADTQYF. In DNA form, the CDR3 reads TGTGCCAGCAGCTTAGGCGCAGATACGCAGTATTTT.